This T cell receptor beta chain came from a study of T-cell reconstitution after alpha-beta-depleted transplantation in children. The TCRbeta library incorporated unique molecular identifiers. From the PCR reads, TCRdb called clonotypes with MiXCR, one entry per CDR3 protein. Here the sample spans a few hundred thousand distinct CDR3 sequences, around 27% being singletons. The V gene's germline CDR1 is MDHEN and CDR2 SYDVKM. The J segment lost 7 bases and the V segment lost 4 bases, leaving 6 bases of the junction unmatched. This CDR3 is built from 16 residues. The starting material was PBMCs, obtained before TCRalphabeta/CD19-depleted stem cell transplant. The receptor was isolated from a boy under two years old with Wiskott-Aldrich syndrome, due to receive a stem cell transplant. V gene TRBV28 combines with J gene TRBJ2-1; TRBD2 matches 14 bases. The CDR3 protein is CASSSTSGRALNEQFF. CDR3 in DNA: TGTGCCAGCAGTTCGACTAGCGGGAGGGCCTTAAATGAGCAGTTCTTC. The entire variable domain, with the rest obtained from reference TRBV28 and TRBJ2-1, is as follows: DVKVTQSSRYLVKRTGEKVFLECVQDMDHENMFWYRQDPGLGLRLIYFSYDVKMKEKGDIPEGYSVSREKKERFSLILESASTNQTSMYLCASSSTSGRALNEQFFGPGTRLTVL.